This TCR beta chain was sequenced during a study of cytomegalovirus exposure and HLA in healthy donors. In the study overall: A preliminary data release comprised 91 million or so unique TCRs obtained from HLA-typed donors. Notes on the study in general: As confirmed in vitro, a few CMV-associated chains were specific for CMV antigens. The classifier reportedly diagnosed cytomegalovirus status with high sensitivity and specificity.

PCR amplification relied on 60 Vbeta primers (plus 13 Jbeta primers). Clones were read by immunoSEQ multiplex PCR, and TCRdb kept only the in-frame ones, dropping some. Seen here are a few hundred thousand clones, more than 65% observed once, and the top ten hold under 2%. With 5 bases clipped from V and 1 base from J, the junction kept 2 bases outside the gene matches. Germline lookup yields CDR1 LGHNA and CDR2 YSLEER. The CDR3 loop spans 15 amino acids. As regards this clone: Its antigen is undetermined.

This chain links TRBV4-3 with TRBJ2-3, with 11 bases aligning to TRBD2. The sequenced sample consisted of PBMCs. The source of this sequence is a woman aged 25 to 39 in good health and CMV-seronegative. The chain's CDR3 is CASSTLAGGTDTQYF. The CDR3 DNA sequence: TGCGCCAGCAGCACACTAGCGGGGGGCACAGATACGCAGTATTTT.